The 3 T cell receptor beta chains below come from one sample, sequenced in a study of blood T cells in healthy people across ages. Primed by a sample-barcoded 5' primer and a J-beta primer mix, a second PCR proceeded for roughly 6 to 12 cycles. One entry per CDR3 protein, called by TCRdb with MiXCR from the 5' RACE reads. The sample lists hundreds of thousands of distinct CDR3 sequences; about 62% were seen once. The sequenced sample consisted of blood. The receptor source for this set is a man younger than 45 in good health.

This clonotype was observed a handful of times. The chain has TRBV6-1 and TRBJ2-7; D is unclear. The CDR3 sequence is 15 residues long. CDR1 is MNHNS and CDR2 is SASEGT in the germline V gene. V gave up 4 bases and J gave up 1 base, with 14 bases separating them. CDR3 sequence (DNA): TGTGCCAGCAGTGTTACGTCTAGGGCATCCTACGAGCAGTACTTC. Encoded protein: CASSVTSRASYEQYF.

The chain couples TRBV20-1 to TRBJ2-7, with 9 bases fitting TRBD1. Germline assignment: CDR1 DFQATT and CDR2 SNEGSKA (reference sequence). The V segment lost 6 bases and the J segment 12 bases; nucleotides outside the gene matches: 18. This CDR3 contains 14 residues. The CDR3 sequence: CSARPGQGNIRAYF. In DNA, the CDR3 is TGCAGTGCAAGGCCGGGACAGGGAAACATAAGAGCGTACTTC.

This rearrangement joins TRBV27 to TRBJ2-5; D is unresolved. The J call is doubtful: the DNA matches TRBJ2-7 better. The CDR3 extends over 14 amino acids. CDR1 and CDR2 from the germline V gene are MNHEY and SMNVEV (reference sequence). The CDR3 coding sequence is TGTGCCAGCAGTCCCGGGTCCCGAGGCTACGAGCAGTACTTC. Translating it yields CASSPGSRGYEQYF.